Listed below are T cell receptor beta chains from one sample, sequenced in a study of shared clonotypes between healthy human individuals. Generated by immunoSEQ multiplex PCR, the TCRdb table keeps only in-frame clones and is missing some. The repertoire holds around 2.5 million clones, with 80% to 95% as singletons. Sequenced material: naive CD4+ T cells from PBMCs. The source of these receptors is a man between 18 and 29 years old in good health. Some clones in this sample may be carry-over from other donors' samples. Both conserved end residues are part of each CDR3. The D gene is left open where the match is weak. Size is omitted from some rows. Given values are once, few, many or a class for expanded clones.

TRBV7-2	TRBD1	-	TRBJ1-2	CASSSQTGTEVLF	TGTGCCAGCAGCTCCCAAACCGGGACAGAAGTCCTTTTC
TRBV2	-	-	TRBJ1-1	CTQGRTEAFF	TGCACCCAGGGGCGTACTGAAGCTTTCTTT
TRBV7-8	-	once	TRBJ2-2	CASSLRQGVGTGELFF	TGTGCCAGCAGCTTAAGGCAGGGAGTAGGAACCGGGGAGCTGTTTTTT
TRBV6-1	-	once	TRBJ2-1	CASSGRPAYNEQFF	TGTGCCAGCAGTGGGAGACCAGCCTACAATGAGCAGTTCTTC
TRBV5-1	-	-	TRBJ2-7	CASSPTGSYEQYF	TGCGCCAGCAGCCCGACAGGCTCCTACGAGCAGTACTTC
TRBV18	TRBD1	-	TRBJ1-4	CASSPGTGYEKLFF	TGTGCCAGCTCACCCGGGACAGGGTATGAAAAACTGTTTTTT
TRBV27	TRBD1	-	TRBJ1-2	CASSTTRQGWGTGYTF	TGTGCCAGCAGTACAACCCGACAGGGTTGGGGGACTGGCTACACCTTC
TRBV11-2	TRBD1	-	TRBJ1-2	CASSLPGTGVYGYTF	TGTGCCAGCAGCTTACCCGGGACAGGCGTGTATGGCTACACCTTC
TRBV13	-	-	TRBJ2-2	CASSQVKWELFF	TGTGCCAGCAGCCAAGTGAAGTGGGAGCTGTTTTTT
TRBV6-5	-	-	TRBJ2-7	CASSTAYEQYF	TGTGCCAGCAGTACCGCGTACGAGCAGTACTTC
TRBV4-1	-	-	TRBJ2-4	CASSQTPKAKNIQYF	TGCGCCAGCAGCCAAACTCCTAAAGCCAAAAACATTCAGTACTTC
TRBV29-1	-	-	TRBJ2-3	CSTAGRTTDTQYF	TGCAGCACGGCGGGCAGAACCACAGATACGCAGTATTTT
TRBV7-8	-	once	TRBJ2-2	CASNRGRTNTGELFF	TGTGCCAGCAATCGGGGCAGGACAAACACCGGGGAGCTGTTTTTT
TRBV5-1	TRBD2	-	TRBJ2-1	CASSLAGDSYNEQFF	TGCGCCAGCAGCTTAGCGGGAGACTCCTACAATGAGCAGTTCTTC
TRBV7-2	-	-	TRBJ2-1	CASSLDQTSYNEQFF	TGTGCCAGCAGCTTAGATCAGACCTCCTACAATGAGCAGTTCTTC
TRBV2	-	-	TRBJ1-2	CASSEREGLGFYGYTF	TGTGCCAGCAGTGAAAGGGAGGGGCTTGGTTTTTATGGCTACACCTTC
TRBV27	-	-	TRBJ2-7	CASSPSFGDKTTYEQYF	TGTGCCAGCAGTCCGAGTTTCGGGGATAAAACAACCTACGAGCAGTACTTC
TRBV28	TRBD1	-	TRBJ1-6	CASSSYRGLDSPLHF	TGTGCCAGCAGTTCCTACAGGGGGCTGGATTCACCCCTCCACTTT
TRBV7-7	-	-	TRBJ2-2	CASSTGTLLRDTGELFF	TGTGCCAGCAGCACCGGGACTCTCCTCCGAGACACCGGGGAGCTGTTTTTT
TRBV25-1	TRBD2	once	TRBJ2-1	CASSEYNGRVGDEQFF	TGTGCCAGCAGTGAATATAACGGGAGGGTTGGCGATGAGCAGTTCTTC
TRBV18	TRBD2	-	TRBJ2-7	CASSPASGSYEQYF	TGTGCCAGCTCACCAGCTAGCGGCTCCTACGAGCAGTACTTC
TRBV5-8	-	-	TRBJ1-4	CASSLDGASRHEKLFF	TGTGCCAGCAGCTTGGACGGGGCCAGTAGACATGAAAAACTGTTTTTT
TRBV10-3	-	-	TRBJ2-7	CAISEGGYEQYF	TGTGCCATCAGTGAGGGGGGATACGAGCAGTACTTC
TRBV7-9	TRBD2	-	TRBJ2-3	CASSLGLAGNTDTQYF	TGTGCCAGCAGCCTAGGACTAGCGGGAAACACAGATACGCAGTATTTT
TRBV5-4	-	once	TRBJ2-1	CASSPVVGRRNEQFF	TGTGCCAGCAGCCCCGTGGTGGGTAGGAGGAATGAGCAGTTCTTC
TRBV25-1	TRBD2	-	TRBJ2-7	CASSAPGLAEKQYF	TGTGCCAGCAGTGCCCCGGGACTAGCGGAAAAGCAGTACTTC
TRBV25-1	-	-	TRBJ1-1	CASSGLTVNTEAFF	TGTGCCAGCAGTGGTTTGACAGTGAACACTGAAGCTTTCTTT
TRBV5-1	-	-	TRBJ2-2	CASSPVPRVTNTGELFF	TGCGCCAGCAGCCCCGTTCCAAGGGTGACCAACACCGGGGAGCTGTTTTTT
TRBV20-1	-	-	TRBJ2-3	CSASVPDTQYF	TGCAGTGCTAGTGTTCCGGATACGCAGTATTTT
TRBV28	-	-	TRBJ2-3	CASSFRDSTDTQYF	TGTGCCAGCAGTTTTCGGGACAGCACAGATACGCAGTATTTT
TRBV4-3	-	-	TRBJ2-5	CASSQLTGDQETQYF	TGCGCCAGCAGCCAGTTAACTGGCGACCAAGAGACCCAGTACTTC
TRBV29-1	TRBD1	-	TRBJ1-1	CSALKRDRGAPLNTEAFF	TGCAGCGCATTGAAGCGGGACAGGGGGGCACCCTTGAACACTGAAGCTTTCTTT
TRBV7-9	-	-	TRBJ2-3	CASSQRGARSTDTQYF	TGTGCCAGCAGCCAACGGGGGGCGCGGAGCACAGATACGCAGTATTTT
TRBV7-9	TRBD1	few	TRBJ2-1	CASSVRQGEEQFF	TGTGCCAGCAGCGTCAGACAGGGAGAGGAGCAGTTCTTC
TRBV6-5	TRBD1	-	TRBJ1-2	CAIRSGGAYGYTF	TGTGCCATCAGGTCAGGGGGCGCCTATGGCTACACCTTC
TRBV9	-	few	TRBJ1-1	CASSEATMNTEAFF	TGTGCCAGCAGCGAGGCCACAATGAACACTGAAGCTTTCTTT
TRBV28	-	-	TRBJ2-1	CASRGRAYNEQFF	TGTGCCAGCCGGGGAAGGGCCTACAATGAGCAGTTCTTC
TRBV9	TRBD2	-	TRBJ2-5	CASSSGLAGGETQYF	TGTGCCAGCAGCTCAGGACTAGCGGGAGGAGAGACCCAGTACTTC
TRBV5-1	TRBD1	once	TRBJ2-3	CASSLGTGTDTQYF	TGCGCCAGCAGCTTGGGGACAGGGACGGATACGCAGTATTTT
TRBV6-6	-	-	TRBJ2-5	CASSRNRAQETQYF	TGTGCCAGCAGCCGTAACAGGGCCCAAGAGACCCAGTACTTC